The rows below give T cell receptor beta chains drawn from one sample of a study of T cells after yellow fever vaccination. TCRdb redid the calling of the 5' RACE reads with MiXCR, one entry per CDR3 protein. Here the sample spans 400,000 to 650,000 distinct CDR3 sequences, 21% being singletons. The sample consisted of PBMCs, taken less than 25 days after the first yellow fever vaccination. These receptors all stem from a man aged 18 to 29 who received the YFV17D yellow fever vaccine. CDR3s include the opening cysteine and the closing phenylalanine or tryptophan. D genes are given only for firm matches. Expanded clones are given a class, and other clones once, few, many or no size at all.

>TRBD1|13|TRBJ2-1|TRBV18|-
TGTGCCAGCTCACCCTCAGTACAGGGGGGGCAGTTCTTC
CASSPSVQGGQFF
>-|16|TRBJ1-1|TRBV1|few
TGCACCAGCAGCCAGGGGACAGGGGACATGAACACTGAAGCTTTCTTT
CTSSQGTGDMNTEAFF
>-|14|TRBJ2-3|TRBV2|-
TGTGCCAGCAGTGATGCGGGGAGAGGTGATACGCAGTATTTT
CASSDAGRGDTQYF
>TRBD1|15|TRBJ2-3|TRBV28|-
TGTGCCAGCAGCGATTGGACAGGGGGCACAGATACGCAGTATTTT
CASSDWTGGTDTQYF
>TRBD1|14|TRBJ2-5|TRBV25-1|-
TGTGCCAGCAGTGATCGCAGGGGGAAGGAGACCCAGTACTTC
CASSDRRGKETQYF
>-|12|TRBJ2-5|TRBV7-9|few
TGTGCCAGCCGCCCGTTGACGGAGACCCAGTACTTC
CASRPLTETQYF
>-|15|TRBJ2-4|TRBV10-3|-
TGTGCCATCAGTGAGTCTTTTGGGTCCCCTAATGATCAGTACTTC
CAISESFGSPNDQYF
>-|15|TRBJ2-1|TRBV5-1|-
TGCGCCAGCAGCTTGGCCGGGGCTAGCGCCAATGAGCAGTTCTTC
CASSLAGASANEQFF
>-|12|TRBJ2-3|TRBV20-1|many
TGCAGTGCTAGAGTGGGGGGAGATACGCAGTATTTT
CSARVGGDTQYF
>-|15|TRBJ2-3|TRBV18|few
TGTGCCAGCTCAACAACAGGGTCAACCCGAGATACGCAGTATTTT
CASSTTGSTRDTQYF
>-|14|TRBJ1-5|TRBV29-1|-
TGCAGCGTTGTAAGTGGGGGTGGGAATCAGCCCCAGCATTTT
CSVVSGGGNQPQHF
>TRBD1|16|TRBJ1-6|TRBV27|-
TGTGCCAGCAGTCTCTATCGGACAGGGTATAATTCACCCCTCCACTTT
CASSLYRTGYNSPLHF
>-|13|TRBJ1-1|TRBV20-1|few
TGCAGTGCTAGCGGGGCAGGGGACACTGAAGCTTTCTTT
CSASGAGDTEAFF
>-|13|TRBJ2-5|TRBV6-2/TRBV6-3|many
TGTGCCAGCTCCTCGTGGGGAAAAGAGACCCAGTACTTC
CASSSWGKETQYF
>TRBD1|14|TRBJ1-2|TRBV24-1|few
TGTGCCACCAGTGATTCAGGACAGGGTAATGGCTACACCTTC
CATSDSGQGNGYTF
>-|13|TRBJ2-5|TRBV11-2|few
TGTGCCAGCAGCTCAGACCCCGGTGAGACCCAGTACTTC
CASSSDPGETQYF
>-|12|TRBJ2-3|TRBV7-8|-
TGTGCCAGCAGCCAGACCACAGATACGCAGTATTTT
CASSQTTDTQYF
>-|16|TRBJ1-5|TRBV20-1|-
TGCAGTGCTAGGGCGGCAGGGTCCTTGATAGGTCAGCCCCAGCATTTT
CSARAAGSLIGQPQHF
>TRBD1|12|TRBJ1-1|TRBV9|-
TGTGCCAGCAGCCCCGACAGGGTAGGAGCTTTCTTT
CASSPDRVGAFF
>TRBD2|14|TRBJ2-1|TRBV12-3/TRBV12-4|few
TGTGCCAGCAGTTTAGGACTAGCGGGGACCCAGCAGTTCTTC
CASSLGLAGTQQFF
>TRBD2|15|TRBJ2-3|TRBV7-2|-
TGTGCCAGCAGCCGCTCTAGCGGAAACACAGATACGCAGTATTTT
CASSRSSGNTDTQYF
>-|14|TRBJ2-3|TRBV9|-
TGTGCCAGCAGCGTAGGTGGGGGCCCAGATACGCAGTATTTT
CASSVGGGPDTQYF
>-|17|TRBJ1-1|TRBV18|-
TGTGCCAGCTCACCACGGGAGGGGGGCCCCTTCGTCACTGAAGCTTTCTTT
CASSPREGGPFVTEAFF
>TRBD1|18|TRBJ1-5|TRBV10-1|few
TGCGCCAGCAGTGAGTCACGACAGGGCCCAATTCTCAATCAGCCCCAGCATTTT
CASSESRQGPILNQPQHF
>-|15|TRBJ1-3|TRBV20-1|-
TGCAGTGCTAGAGAGGGAGGTATCCCTGGAAACACCATATATTTT
CSAREGGIPGNTIYF
>-|15|TRBJ2-2|TRBV5-1|few
TGCGCCAGCAGCCGGCAGGGTTCGGACACCGGGGAGCTGTTTTTT
CASSRQGSDTGELFF
>-|12|TRBJ1-3|TRBV15|-
TGTGCCACCAGCAGACAAGGAAACACCATATATTTT
CATSRQGNTIYF
>-|14|TRBJ1-6|TRBV6-1|-
TGTGCCAGCACCGCAGGACGGTATAATTCACCCCTCCACTTT
CASTAGRYNSPLHF
>-|14|TRBJ1-3|TRBV19|few
TGTGCCAGTAGTCCTCTATCAACTGGAAACACCATATATTTT
CASSPLSTGNTIYF
>-|15|TRBJ2-5|TRBV5-1|few
TGCGCCAGCAGCACTCAGGGACGCGGCCAAGAGACCCAGTACTTC
CASSTQGRGQETQYF
>-|16|TRBJ2-3|TRBV7-9|few
TGTGCCAGCAGCCGGGCCCGGACCGGCGGCACAGATACGCAGTATTTT
CASSRARTGGTDTQYF
>-|16|TRBJ2-2|TRBV4-1|many
TGCGCCAGCAGCCAAACCCCTGGGGCGTACACCGGGGAGCTGTTTTTT
CASSQTPGAYTGELFF
>-|16|TRBJ2-2|TRBV4-2|-
TGTGCCAGCAGCCAAGAGGCACGGATCTACACCGGGGAGCTGTTTTTT
CASSQEARIYTGELFF
>-|12|TRBJ1-2|TRBV12-3/TRBV12-4|-
TGTGCCAGCAGTTTGGGGAGGTATGGCTACACCTTC
CASSLGRYGYTF
>TRBD1|17|TRBJ1-6|TRBV4-2|few
TGTGCCAGCAGCCAAGATCCCACGACAGGGAATAATTCACCCCTCCACTTT
CASSQDPTTGNNSPLHF
>TRBD1|14|TRBJ1-2|TRBV20-1|once
TGCAGTGCTAGAGCCAGGGGGCCTAGGTATGGCTACACCTTC
CSARARGPRYGYTF
>TRBD1|20|TRBJ2-1|TRBV5-1|few
TGCGCCAGCAGCCCCTCGCCGGGACAGGGATTTGTCGCATCCTACAATGAGCAGTTCTTC
CASSPSPGQGFVASYNEQFF
>-|15|TRBJ2-7|TRBV7-2|-
TGTGCCAGCAGCTTCACAGGGTACCTCAGCAACGAGCAGTACTTC
CASSFTGYLSNEQYF
>-|15|TRBJ2-3|TRBV30|few
TGTGCCTGGAGTGTCTTGCGGGTCCTCACAGATACGCAGTATTTT
CAWSVLRVLTDTQYF
>-|13|TRBJ1-2|TRBV6-5|many
TGTGCCAGCAGCTTCTCAGGAAACTATGGCTACACCTTC
CASSFSGNYGYTF
>-|13|TRBJ2-1|TRBV12-3/TRBV12-4|-
TGTGCCAGCAGTTATCCGGGTATCAATGAGCAGTTCTTC
CASSYPGINEQFF
>-|14|TRBJ1-1|TRBV27|-
TGTGCCAGCAGTTTATACGGAGGGGGAACTGAAGCTTTCTTT
CASSLYGGGTEAFF
>-|16|TRBJ2-7|TRBV7-9|once
TGTGCCAGCAGCCCCGTCCGGACACCTTACCTCTACGAGCAGTACTTC
CASSPVRTPYLYEQYF
>-|11|TRBJ2-2|TRBV24-1|-
TGTGCCGCTTTGTACACCGGGGAGCTGTTTTTT
CAALYTGELFF
>-|12|TRBJ2-1|TRBV19|few
TGTGCCAGTAGTATGGGTTCTGGTGAGCAGTTCTTC
CASSMGSGEQFF
>TRBD1|16|TRBJ1-6|TRBV20-1|few
TGCAGTGCTAGGGAGGGGGGCAGGGGGCTTTTTTCACCCCTCCACTTT
CSAREGGRGLFSPLHF
>-|13|TRBJ2-2|TRBV4-1|-
TGCGCCAGCAGCCCAATCCTTACCGGGGAGCTGTTTTTT
CASSPILTGELFF
>-|16|TRBJ2-1|TRBV4-1|-
TGCGCCAGCAGCCATTTGGACATCCTTGCCTACAATGAGCAGTTCTTC
CASSHLDILAYNEQFF
>TRBD2|16|TRBJ2-1|TRBV28|-
TGTGCCAGCAGTGGATCTGGGGGGGGGGTCTTCAATGAGCAGTTCTTC
CASSGSGGGVFNEQFF
>TRBD2|16|TRBJ2-5|TRBV20-1|-
TGCAGTGCTAGTCCCCCTAGCGGGGGGAACCAAGAGACCCAGTACTTC
CSASPPSGGNQETQYF
>TRBD1|13|TRBJ2-7|TRBV20-1|many
TGCAGTGCCCGGGACAGGGGTACTTACGAGCAGTACTTC
CSARDRGTYEQYF